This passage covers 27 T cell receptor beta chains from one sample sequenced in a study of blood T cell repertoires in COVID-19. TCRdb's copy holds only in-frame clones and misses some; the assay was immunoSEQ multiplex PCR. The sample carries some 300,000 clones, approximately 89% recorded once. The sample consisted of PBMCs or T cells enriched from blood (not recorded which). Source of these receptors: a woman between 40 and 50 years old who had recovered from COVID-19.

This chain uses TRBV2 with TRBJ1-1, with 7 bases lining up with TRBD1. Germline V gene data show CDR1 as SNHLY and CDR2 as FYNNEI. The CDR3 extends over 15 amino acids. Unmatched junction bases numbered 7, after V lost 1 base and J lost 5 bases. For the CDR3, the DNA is TGTGCCAGCAGTGAAGGGTGGGCCAGGGGGACTGAAGCTTTCTTT. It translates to CASSEGWARGTEAFF.

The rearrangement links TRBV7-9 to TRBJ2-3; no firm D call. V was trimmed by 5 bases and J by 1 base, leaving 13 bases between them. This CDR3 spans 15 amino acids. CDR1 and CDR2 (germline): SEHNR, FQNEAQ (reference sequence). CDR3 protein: CASSAHSSGTDTQYF. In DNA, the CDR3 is TGTGCCAGCAGCGCCCACTCCAGCGGCACAGATACGCAGTATTTT.

DNA for the CDR3: TGTGCCATCGGGGGACTAGCGGGTTTGCTGGTGTACAATGAGCAGTTCTTC. Amino acid sequence: CAIGGLAGLLVYNEQFF. V gene TRBV10-3 combines with J gene TRBJ2-1, with 12 bases lining up with TRBD2. The CDR3 totals 17 residues. J lost 4 bases, V lost 8 bases, and 12 bases had no gene match. Germline CDR1 ENHRY, CDR2 SYGVKD.

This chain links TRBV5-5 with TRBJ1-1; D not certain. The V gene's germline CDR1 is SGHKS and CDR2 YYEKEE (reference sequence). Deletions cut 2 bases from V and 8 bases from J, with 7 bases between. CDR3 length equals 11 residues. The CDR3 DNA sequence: TGTGCCAGCAGCTTTTCTGTGGAAGCTTTCTTT. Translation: CASSFSVEAFF.

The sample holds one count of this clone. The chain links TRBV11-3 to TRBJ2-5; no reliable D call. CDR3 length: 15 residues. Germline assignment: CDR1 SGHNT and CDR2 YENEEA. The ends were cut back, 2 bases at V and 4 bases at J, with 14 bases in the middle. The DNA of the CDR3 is TGTGCCAGCAGCTTACTTTTTGGAAGAGGAGAGACCCAGTACTTC. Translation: CASSLLFGRGETQYF.

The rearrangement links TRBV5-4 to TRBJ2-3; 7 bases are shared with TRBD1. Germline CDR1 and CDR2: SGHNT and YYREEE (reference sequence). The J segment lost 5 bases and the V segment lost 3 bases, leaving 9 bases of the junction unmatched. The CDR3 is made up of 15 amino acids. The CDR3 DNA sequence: TGTGCCAGCAGCTCGGGGACAGCCGCAGGAGATACGCAGTATTTT. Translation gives CASSSGTAAGDTQYF.

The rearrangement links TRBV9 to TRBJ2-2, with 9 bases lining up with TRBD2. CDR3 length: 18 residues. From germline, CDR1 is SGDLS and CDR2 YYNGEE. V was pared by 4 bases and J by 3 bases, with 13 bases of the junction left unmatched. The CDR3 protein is CASSLAGGLAGYTGELFF. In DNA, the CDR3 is TGTGCCAGCAGCTTAGCCGGGGGGCTAGCGGGGTACACCGGGGAGCTGTTTTTT.

DNA of the CDR3: TGTGCCAGCAGCGAACGACTAGCGGGGTTCACAGATACGCAGTATTTT. It translates to CASSERLAGFTDTQYF. The chain employs TRBV9 and TRBJ2-3, with 11 bases matching TRBD2. The CDR3 covers 16 residues. CDR1 and CDR2 (germline): SGDLS, YYNGEE. Trimming removed 3 bases from V and 2 bases from J; junction bases left unmatched: 5.

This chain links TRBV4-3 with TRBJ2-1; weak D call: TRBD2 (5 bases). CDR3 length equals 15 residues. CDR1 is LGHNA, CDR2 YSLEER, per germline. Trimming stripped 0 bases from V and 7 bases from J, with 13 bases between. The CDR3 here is CASSQEGSGRNEQFF. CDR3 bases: TGCGCCAGCAGCCAAGAAGGTAGTGGGAGAAATGAGCAGTTCTTC.

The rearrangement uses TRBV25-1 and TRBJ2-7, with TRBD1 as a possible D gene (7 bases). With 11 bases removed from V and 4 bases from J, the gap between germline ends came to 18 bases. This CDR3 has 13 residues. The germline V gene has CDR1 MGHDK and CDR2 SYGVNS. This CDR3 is CAVQQGGFYEQYF. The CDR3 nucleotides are TGTGCCGTCCAGCAGGGGGGCTTTTACGAGCAGTACTTC.

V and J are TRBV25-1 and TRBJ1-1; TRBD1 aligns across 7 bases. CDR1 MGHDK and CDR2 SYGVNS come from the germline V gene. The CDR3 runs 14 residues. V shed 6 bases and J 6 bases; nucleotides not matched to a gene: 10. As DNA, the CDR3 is TGTGCCAGCAGGCGACAGGGATCTTTCGCTGAAGCTTTCTTT. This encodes CASRRQGSFAEAFF.

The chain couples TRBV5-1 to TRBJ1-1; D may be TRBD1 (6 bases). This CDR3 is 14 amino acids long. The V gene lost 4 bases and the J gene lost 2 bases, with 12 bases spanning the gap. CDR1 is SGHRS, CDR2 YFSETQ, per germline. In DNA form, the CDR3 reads TGCGCCAGCAGCCGGGCAGGGGAAAACACTGAAGCTTTCTTT. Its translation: CASSRAGENTEAFF.

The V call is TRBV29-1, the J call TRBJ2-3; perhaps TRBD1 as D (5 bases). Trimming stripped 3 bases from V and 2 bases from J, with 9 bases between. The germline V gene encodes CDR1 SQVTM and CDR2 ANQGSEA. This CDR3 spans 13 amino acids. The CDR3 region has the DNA TGCAGCGTTGATTGGACATCCACAGATACGCAGTATTTT. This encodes CSVDWTSTDTQYF.

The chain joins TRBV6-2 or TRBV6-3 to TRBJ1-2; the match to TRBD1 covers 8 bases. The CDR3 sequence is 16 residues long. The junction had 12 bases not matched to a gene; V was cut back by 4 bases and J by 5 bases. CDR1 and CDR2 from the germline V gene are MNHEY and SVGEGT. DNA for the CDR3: TGTGCCAGCAGTTTCGCAGGGGGCGACGACCCTTATGGCTACACCTTC. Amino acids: CASSFAGGDDPYGYTF.

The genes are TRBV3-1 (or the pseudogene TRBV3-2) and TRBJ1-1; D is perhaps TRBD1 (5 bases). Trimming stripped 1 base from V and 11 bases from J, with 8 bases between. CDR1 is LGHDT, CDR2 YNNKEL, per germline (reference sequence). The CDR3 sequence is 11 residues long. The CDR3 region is CASSQGQQAFF. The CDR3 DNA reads TGTGCCAGCAGCCAAGGACAGCAGGCTTTCTTT.

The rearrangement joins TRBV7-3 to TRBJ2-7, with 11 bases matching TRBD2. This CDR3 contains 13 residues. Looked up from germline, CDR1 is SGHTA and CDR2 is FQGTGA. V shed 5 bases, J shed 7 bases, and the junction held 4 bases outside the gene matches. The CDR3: CASSPTSGGEQYF. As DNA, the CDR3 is TGTGCCAGCAGCCCAACTAGCGGGGGTGAGCAGTACTTC.

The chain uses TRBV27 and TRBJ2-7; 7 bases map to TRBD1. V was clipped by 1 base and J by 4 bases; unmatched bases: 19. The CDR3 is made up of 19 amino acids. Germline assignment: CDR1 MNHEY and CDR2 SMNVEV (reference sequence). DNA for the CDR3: TGTGCCAGCAGTTTATTCATCCCCGGACAGGCCGGGCTCCGTTACGAGCAGTACTTC. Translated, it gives CASSLFIPGQAGLRYEQYF.

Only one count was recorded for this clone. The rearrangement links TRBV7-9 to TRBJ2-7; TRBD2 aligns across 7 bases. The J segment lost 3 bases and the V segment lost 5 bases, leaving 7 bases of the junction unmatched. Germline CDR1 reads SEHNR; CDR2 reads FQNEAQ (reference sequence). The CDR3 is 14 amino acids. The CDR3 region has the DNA TGTGCCAGCAGCGCAAGCGGGGCTCTCTACGAGCAGTACTTC. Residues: CASSASGALYEQYF. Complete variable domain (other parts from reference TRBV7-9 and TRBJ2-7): DTGVSQNPRHKITKRGQNVTFRCDPISEHNRLYWYRQTLGQGPEFLTYFQNEAQLEKSRLLSDRFSAERPKGSFSTLEIQRTEQGDSAMYLCASSASGALYEQYFGPGTRLTVT.

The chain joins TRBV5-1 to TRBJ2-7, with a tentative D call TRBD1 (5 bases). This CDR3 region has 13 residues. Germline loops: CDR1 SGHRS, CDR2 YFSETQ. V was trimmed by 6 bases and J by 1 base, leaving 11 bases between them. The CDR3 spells CASKQEISYEQYF. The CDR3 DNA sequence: TGCGCCAGCAAACAGGAAATTTCCTACGAGCAGTACTTC.

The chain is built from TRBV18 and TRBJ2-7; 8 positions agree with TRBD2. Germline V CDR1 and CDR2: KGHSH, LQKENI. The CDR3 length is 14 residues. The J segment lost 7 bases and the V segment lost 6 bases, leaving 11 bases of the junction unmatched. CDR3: CASSATSAIGEQYF. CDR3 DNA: TGTGCCAGCTCGGCGACTAGCGCCATAGGGGAGCAGTACTTC.

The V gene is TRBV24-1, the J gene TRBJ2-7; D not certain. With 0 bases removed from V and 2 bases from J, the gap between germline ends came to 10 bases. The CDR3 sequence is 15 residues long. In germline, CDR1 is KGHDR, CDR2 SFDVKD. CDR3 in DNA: TGTGCCACCAGTGATTTGCGAGTTCCACCCTACGAGCAGTACTTC. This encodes CATSDLRVPPYEQYF.

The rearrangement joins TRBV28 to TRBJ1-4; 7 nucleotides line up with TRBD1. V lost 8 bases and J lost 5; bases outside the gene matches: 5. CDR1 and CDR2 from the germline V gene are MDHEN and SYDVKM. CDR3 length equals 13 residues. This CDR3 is CASGGGLNEKLFF. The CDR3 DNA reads TGTGCCAGCGGAGGGGGCTTGAATGAAAAACTGTTTTTT. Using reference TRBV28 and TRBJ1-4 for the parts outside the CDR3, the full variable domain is DVKVTQSSRYLVKRTGEKVFLECVQDMDHENMFWYRQDPGLGLRLIYFSYDVKMKEKGDIPEGYSVSREKKERFSLILESASTNQTSMYLCASGGGLNEKLFFGSGTQLSVL.

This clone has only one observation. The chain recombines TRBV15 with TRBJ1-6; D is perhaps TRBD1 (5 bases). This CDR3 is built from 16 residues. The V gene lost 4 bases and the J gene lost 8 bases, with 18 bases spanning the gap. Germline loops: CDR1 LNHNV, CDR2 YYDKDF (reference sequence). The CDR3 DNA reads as TGTGCCACCAGCAAGCACCAGGGAAGTATGGATTCACCCCTCCACTTT. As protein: CATSKHQGSMDSPLHF.

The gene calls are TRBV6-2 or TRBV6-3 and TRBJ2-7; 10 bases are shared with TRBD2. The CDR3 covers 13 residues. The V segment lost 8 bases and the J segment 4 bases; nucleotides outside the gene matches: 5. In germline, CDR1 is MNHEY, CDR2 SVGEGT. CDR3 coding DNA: TGTGCCAGCGGTTTAGCGGGAGGTTACGAGCAGTACTTC. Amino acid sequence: CASGLAGGYEQYF.

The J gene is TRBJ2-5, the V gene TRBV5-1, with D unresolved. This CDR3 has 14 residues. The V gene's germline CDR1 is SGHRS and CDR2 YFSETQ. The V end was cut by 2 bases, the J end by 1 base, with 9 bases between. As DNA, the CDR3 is TGCGCCAGCAGCTTCACCGCGGCCCAAGAGACCCAGTACTTC. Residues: CASSFTAAQETQYF.

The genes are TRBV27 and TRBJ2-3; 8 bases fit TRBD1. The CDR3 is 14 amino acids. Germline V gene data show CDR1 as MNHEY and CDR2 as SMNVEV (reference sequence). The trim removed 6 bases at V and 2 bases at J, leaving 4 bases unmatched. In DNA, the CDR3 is TGTGCCAGCAGAAGACAGGGGTACACAGATACGCAGTATTTT. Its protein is CASRRQGYTDTQYF.

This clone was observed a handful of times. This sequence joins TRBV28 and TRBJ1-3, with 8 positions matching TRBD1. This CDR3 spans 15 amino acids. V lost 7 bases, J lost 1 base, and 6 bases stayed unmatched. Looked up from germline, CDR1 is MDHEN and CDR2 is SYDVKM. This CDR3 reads CASTADRASGNTIYF. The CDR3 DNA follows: TGTGCCAGCACCGCGGACAGGGCATCTGGAAACACCATATATTTT.